This is a list of T cell receptor beta chains from one sample in a study of blood T cell repertoires in COVID-19. Data came from immunoSEQ multiplex PCR; TCRdb stores just in-frame clones and leaves some out. The data show fewer than 700,000 clones, with 85% to 90% seen just once and roughly 7.3% held by the top ten. Sequencing was performed on peripheral blood. The receptors were sampled from a woman in her forties or fifties with COVID-19, enrolled during active disease. Both conserved end residues are part of each CDR3. Each record gives: clone size, V gene, D gene, J gene, CDR3 protein, CDR3 DNA. The D gene is left open where the match is weak. Not all rows give a size; the values are once, few, many and, for expanded clones, a class.

few,TRBV6-1,TRBD1,TRBJ2-5,CASSDMQGTGGFRETQYF,TGTGCCAGCAGTGACATGCAGGGGACAGGGGGCTTCAGGGAGACCCAGTACTTC
-,TRBV10-3,TRBD1,TRBJ1-3,CAISQQGTGGNTIYF,TGTGCCATCAGCCAACAGGGGACGGGTGGAAACACCATATATTTT
-,TRBV5-1,TRBD2,TRBJ2-7,CASSLVPLTSGNEQYF,TGCGCCAGCAGCTTGGTCCCTTTGACTAGCGGTAACGAGCAGTACTTC
-,TRBV24-1,-,TRBJ2-3,CATSENSDTQYF,TGTGCCACCAGTGAAAACTCAGATACGCAGTATTTT
-,TRBV5-6,-,TRBJ2-7,CASSPGNRDYEQYF,TGTGCCAGCAGCCCCGGGAACAGAGACTACGAGCAGTACTTC
-,TRBV5-1,-,TRBJ2-7,CASSLTVGDYEQYF,TGCGCCAGCAGCTTGACGGTGGGAGACTACGAGCAGTACTTC
once,TRBV7-2,-,TRBJ1-2,CASSLSKDSSVYGYTF,TGTGCCAGCAGCTTATCCAAAGACTCGTCCGTCTATGGCTACACCTTC
-,TRBV28,-,TRBJ2-3,CASRRTGGPDTQYF,TGTGCCAGCAGAAGGACAGGAGGGCCAGATACGCAGTATTTT
-,TRBV6-5,-,TRBJ1-5,CASSYSVPSRDQPQHF,TGTGCCAGCAGTTACTCAGTGCCCTCTCGGGATCAGCCCCAGCATTTT
-,TRBV15,-,TRBJ1-2,CATSDIYGYTF,TGTGCCACCAGCGACATCTATGGCTACACCTTC
-,TRBV19,-,TRBJ1-6,CASNRASGSPLHF,TGTGCCAGTAACCGGGCGTCGGGATCACCCCTCCACTTT
-,TRBV5-1,TRBD1,TRBJ2-2,CASRPGTGPTGELFF,TGCGCCAGCAGGCCAGGGACAGGCCCCACCGGGGAGCTGTTTTTT
-,TRBV7-9,-,TRBJ1-4,CASSLNGPNEKLFF,TGTGCCAGCAGCTTAAATGGGCCCAATGAAAAACTGTTTTTT
-,TRBV5-1,-,TRBJ1-1,CASSPGQHTEAFF,TGCGCCAGCAGCCCCGGACAGCACACTGAAGCTTTCTTT
-,TRBV10-1,TRBD1,TRBJ1-5,CASSVPTGAYSNQPQHF,TGCGCCAGCAGCGTGCCAACAGGGGCCTATAGCAATCAGCCCCAGCATTTT
-,TRBV25-1,TRBD1,TRBJ1-1,CASSAYRRGLNTEAFF,TGTGCCAGCAGTGCCTATAGGAGGGGGCTGAACACTGAAGCTTTCTTT
once,TRBV19,TRBD1,TRBJ1-5,CASSIRGTAYSNQPQHF,TGTGCCAGTAGTATTCGTGGGACAGCTTATAGCAATCAGCCCCAGCATTTT
-,TRBV19,-,TRBJ2-1,CASSRSYNEQFF,TGTGCCAGCAGCAGGTCATACAATGAGCAGTTCTTC
-,TRBV15,-,TRBJ1-2,CATRADGYTF,TGTGCCACCAGGGCCGATGGTTACACCTTC
-,TRBV11-2,-,TRBJ2-2,CASSPDGVAGELFF,TGTGCCAGCAGCCCGGACGGGGTGGCCGGGGAGCTGTTTTTT
-,TRBV7-3,TRBD1,TRBJ1-1,CASSKGQNLNTEAFF,TGTGCCAGCAGCAAGGGACAGAACCTTAACACTGAAGCTTTCTTT
-,TRBV9,-,TRBJ2-2,CASSVAITGELFF,TGTGCCAGCAGCGTAGCAATCACCGGGGAGCTGTTTTTT
-,TRBV12-3/TRBV12-4,-,TRBJ1-1,CASSFFGGTEAFF,TGTGCCAGCAGTTTCTTCGGAGGCACTGAAGCTTTCTTT
-,TRBV6-5,TRBD1,TRBJ2-1,CASSHRGNSNDEQFF,TGTGCCAGCAGCCACAGGGGTAATAGTAACGATGAGCAGTTCTTC
once,TRBV4-1,TRBD1,TRBJ2-7,CASSQSGTGPFWYF,TGCGCCAGCAGCCAATCCGGGACAGGGCCTTTCTGGTACTTC
-,TRBV5-1,-,TRBJ2-7,CASSGAGSLYEQYF,TGCGCCAGCAGCGGTGCCGGGTCCTTATACGAGCAGTACTTC
-,TRBV18,-,TRBJ1-5,CASSQSPPGAGGQPQHF,TGTGCCAGCTCACAGAGCCCTCCCGGGGCCGGGGGACAGCCCCAGCATTTT
-,TRBV18,-,TRBJ2-2,CASSPEIDTGELFF,TGTGCCAGCTCACCAGAAATAGACACCGGGGAGCTGTTTTTT
-,TRBV15,-,TRBJ1-3,CATSIGAGNTIYF,TGTGCCACCAGCATAGGAGCTGGAAACACCATATATTTT
-,TRBV6-1,-,TRBJ2-2,CASSEAPDRPNTGELFF,TGTGCCAGCAGTGAAGCGCCCGACAGGCCTAACACCGGGGAGCTGTTTTTT
-,TRBV18,TRBD1,TRBJ1-2,CASSRRDREGGYTF,TGTGCCAGCTCACGTCGGGACAGGGAGGGTGGCTACACCTTC
-,TRBV18,TRBD1,TRBJ1-4,CASSPGQANEKLFF,TGTGCCAGCTCACCGGGACAGGCGAATGAAAAACTGTTTTTT
-,TRBV19,-,TRBJ1-3,CASSKPLTVFGNTIYF,TGTGCCAGTAGTAAGCCCCTGACAGTCTTCGGAAACACCATATATTTT
-,TRBV6-5,TRBD1,TRBJ1-2,CASRVGQVGYGYTF,TGTGCCAGCAGGGTCGGACAGGTCGGGTATGGCTACACCTTC
-,TRBV7-2,-,TRBJ2-2,CASSLPPRGQNTGELFF,TGTGCCAGCAGCTTGCCCCCGCGAGGACAGAACACCGGGGAGCTGTTTTTT
-,TRBV19,TRBD1,TRBJ1-3,CASSRTGVGNTIYF,TGTGCCAGTAGCCGGACAGGGGTCGGAAACACCATATATTTT
-,TRBV4-1,-,TRBJ1-6,CASSPLGGVVNSPLHF,TGCGCCAGCAGCCCCCTCGGCGGGGTGGTTAATTCACCCCTCCACTTT
-,TRBV12-3/TRBV12-4,-,TRBJ1-1,CASRADSPEAFF,TGTGCCAGCAGGGCTGATTCGCCTGAAGCTTTCTTT
-,TRBV27,-,TRBJ1-1,CASSLDTRGSTEAFF,TGTGCCAGCAGCCTCGACACGCGGGGGAGCACTGAAGCTTTCTTT
once,TRBV9,-,TRBJ1-2,CASSPRAFEGDGYTF,TGTGCCAGCAGCCCTAGGGCCTTCGAGGGGGATGGCTACACCTTC
-,TRBV5-4,-,TRBJ1-4,CASSFAGPNEKLFF,TGTGCCAGCAGCTTTGCAGGGCCTAATGAAAAACTGTTTTTT
few,TRBV19,TRBD2,TRBJ2-1,CASRRLAGDSYNEQFF,TGTGCCAGTCGGAGACTAGCGGGGGACTCCTACAATGAGCAGTTCTTC
-,TRBV7-9,-,TRBJ1-4,CASSLDLLNEKLFF,TGTGCCAGCAGCTTAGACTTGCTTAATGAAAAACTGTTTTTT